This T cell receptor (beta chain) was documented in a study of blood T cells in healthy people across ages. Overall study findings and caveats: PBMCs left unsorted prevented a conclusive naive versus antigen-experienced comparison. It was held that the diversity estimates obtained from one million T cells were underestimates.

A sample-barcoded 5' primer and a J-beta primer mix were used in a second PCR of about 7 to 12 cycles. TCRdb independently ran MiXCR on the 5' RACE reads; one entry per CDR3 protein. The sample shows approximately 800,000 distinct CDR3 sequences, 55% to 75% of them seen only once. The germline V gene encodes CDR1 LGHNA and CDR2 YNFKEQ. The CDR3 extends over 20 amino acids. Trimming removed 3 bases at V and 6 bases at J, with 27 bases between. Note on this clonotype: Its specificity is unknown.

Source material: blood. The rearrangement links TRBV4-2 to TRBJ2-6; the D gene could be TRBD1 or TRBD2 (6 bases each). This receptor was obtained from a young man in good health. CDR3 DNA: TGTGCCAGCAGCCATGGCCGGGGGCGCTCCGAACGGGTCAAGGCCAACGTCCTGACTTTC. It yields the protein CASSHGRGRSERVKANVLTF.